This TCR beta chain came from a study of CD8+ T cells in alopecia areata. A remark on this clone: Its antigen is unknown.

It was cDNA, reverse transcribed from extracted RNA, that served as the sequencing template. Profiling relied on immunoSEQ multiplex PCR, and the TCRdb table lists in-frame clones only, not all of them. The sample carries 90,000 to 150,000 clones, about 60% recorded once. A FACSAria was used to sort CD4+ and CD8+ T cells. These cells came from PBMCs. Study conclusions and caveats: The study found higher clonality in lesional than normal scalp, especially in alopecia totalis/universalis. Patients showed less clear TCR sequence sharing than mice, possibly partly because of HLA diversity.

Trimming stripped 1 base from V and 2 bases from J, with 5 bases between. CDR1 and CDR2 from the germline V gene are LNHDA and SQIVND (reference sequence). The CDR3 is 13 amino acids. The sample taken for sequencing was CD4+ T cells sorted from blood. This clonotype was sampled from a human donor in good health. This chain connects TRBV19 to TRBJ1-1, with D unclear. The chain's CDR3 is CASSIGDNTEAFF. The CDR3 DNA reads as TGTGCCAGTAGTATAGGTGACAACACTGAAGCTTTCTTT.